Below, 23 T cell receptor beta chains from the same sample are listed, as sequenced in a study of blood T cell repertoires in COVID-19. Profiled with immunoSEQ multiplex PCR; TCRdb holds only in-frame clones, not every one. Among about 270,000 clones listed, around nine tenths were seen once. The sequenced material came from PBMCs or T cells enriched from blood (not recorded which). Receptors were obtained from a woman younger than 35 who had recovered from COVID-19.

This chain connects TRBV16 to TRBJ2-7; 7 positions agree with TRBD2. Germline CDR1 reads KGHSY; CDR2 reads FQNENV. V lost 1 base, J lost 3 bases, and 12 bases stayed unmatched. There are 17 residues in the CDR3. CDR3 nucleotide sequence: TGTGCCAGCAGCCAATTCGATGGGACTATTAACTACTACGAGCAGTACTTC. Encoded protein: CASSQFDGTINYYEQYF.

The chain is built from TRBV18 and TRBJ1-3, with 9 bases lining up with TRBD1. The CDR3 has 15 residues. The V gene's germline CDR1 is KGHSH and CDR2 LQKENI. The J segment lost 1 base and the V segment lost 6 bases, leaving 4 bases of the junction unmatched. The CDR3 nucleotides are TGTGCCAGCTCCGAGGACAGGGGTTCTGGAAACACCATATATTTT. Translating it yields CASSEDRGSGNTIYF.

This chain connects TRBV10-1 to TRBJ2-3; no clear D. V was cut by 2 bases and J by 0 bases, with 9 bases left in between. CDR1 and CDR2 (germline): WNHNN, SYGVQD (reference sequence). The CDR3 totals 15 residues. The CDR3 here is CASSEVAQSTDTQYF. As DNA, the CDR3 is TGCGCCAGCAGTGAGGTGGCACAAAGCACAGATACGCAGTATTTT.

V is TRBV6-5 and J is TRBJ2-7; 7 bases are shared with TRBD1. With 0 bases clipped from V and 0 bases from J, the junction kept 2 bases outside the gene matches. Germline assignment: CDR1 MNHEY and CDR2 SVGAGI. The CDR3 consists of 15 residues. CDR3 bases: TGTGCCAGCAGTTACTCGAGACAGGGCTCCTACGAGCAGTACTTC. Protein: CASSYSRQGSYEQYF.

This chain links TRBV29-1 with TRBJ1-1; 7 bases align to TRBD1. There are 13 residues in the CDR3. V gave up 8 bases and J gave up 0 bases; unmatched junction bases: 6. Germline CDR1 and CDR2: SQVTM and ANQGSEA. The CDR3 nucleotides read TGCAGCTCAACGACAGGGATGAACACTGAAGCTTTCTTT. It encodes CSSTTGMNTEAFF.

The count of this clone is one. V is TRBV11-2 and J is TRBJ1-1; D ambiguous. V lost 2 bases and J lost 4, with 5 bases in between. The CDR3 has 12 amino acids. Germline V gene lookup returns CDR1 SGHAT and CDR2 FQNNGV. The CDR3 spells CASSLLRTEAFF. Written as DNA, the CDR3 is TGTGCCAGCAGCTTATTGCGCACTGAAGCTTTCTTT.

A single count supports this clone. This sequence joins TRBV9 and TRBJ2-3, with a weak D call TRBD2 (6 bases). Germline loops: CDR1 SGDLS, CDR2 YYNGEE. V was shortened by 4 bases and J by 3 bases, with 18 bases between the two germline ends. The length of the CDR3 is 16 residues. CDR3 sequence reads: CASSPGTYSMTDTQYF. CDR3 sequence (DNA): TGTGCCAGCAGCCCGGGGACTTACAGCATGACAGATACGCAGTATTTT.

The chain uses TRBV5-5 and TRBJ1-3; D unclear. Deletions cut 4 bases from V and 6 bases from J, with 17 bases between. CDR3 length: 15 amino acids. Germline assignment: CDR1 SGHKS and CDR2 YYEKEE (reference sequence). CDR3 sequence (DNA): TGTGCCAGCAGCCCGGGCGGAGGGTTCGCAAACACCATATATTTT. Translating it yields CASSPGGGFANTIYF.

The chain carries TRBV15 and TRBJ2-3; TRBD2 agrees at 10 bases. This CDR3 spans 16 amino acids. Trimming at V came to 1 base and at J to 2 bases, leaving 3 bases not matched to a gene. Germline-derived CDR1 and CDR2 are LNHNV and YYDKDF (reference sequence). CDR3: CATSRVSGGSTDTQYF. Here the CDR3 DNA reads TGTGCCACCAGCAGAGTTAGCGGGGGGTCCACAGATACGCAGTATTTT.

V usage is TRBV4-1 and J usage is TRBJ2-1; TRBD2 is a possible D gene (6 bases). The CDR3 loop spans 16 amino acids. Between the trimmed V and J ends, which lost 3 bases and 3 bases, there was a span of 15 bases. Germline CDR1 reads MGHRA; CDR2 reads YSYEKL. In DNA form, the CDR3 reads TGCGCCAGCAGCCAGGTAGTTAGCGGAATCTACAATGAGCAGTTCTTC. Its translation: CASSQVVSGIYNEQFF.

The rearrangement joins TRBV18 to TRBJ1-4; D unresolved. V lost 1 base and J lost 8, with 8 bases in between. This CDR3 has 13 amino acids. Germline V gene sequence: CDR1 KGHSH, CDR2 LQKENI. The CDR3 sequence: CASSPRGEEKLFF. The CDR3 coding sequence is TGTGCCAGCTCACCACGAGGCGAGGAAAAACTGTTTTTT.

The chain uses TRBV7-2 and TRBJ2-7, with TRBD1 matching over 10 bases. The germline gives CDR1 SGHTA, CDR2 FQGNSA. This CDR3 comprises 15 residues. With 2 bases clipped from V and 3 bases from J, the junction kept 4 bases outside the gene matches. Here the CDR3 reads CASSLMWDRGYEQYF. The CDR3 region has the DNA TGTGCCAGCAGCTTAATGTGGGACAGGGGCTACGAGCAGTACTTC.

This clone has a handful of counts. CDR3 amino acids: CASSSNTGDTEAFF. The CDR3 nucleotides read TGCGCCAGCAGCTCGAATACAGGGGATACTGAAGCTTTCTTT. This sequence joins TRBV5-1 and TRBJ1-1, with 7 bases fitting TRBD1. Germline loops: CDR1 SGHRS, CDR2 YFSETQ. The CDR3 spans 14 residues. The J segment lost 5 bases and the V segment lost 3 bases, leaving 7 bases of the junction unmatched. Complete variable domain (other parts from reference TRBV5-1 and TRBJ1-1): KAGVTQTPRYLIKTRGQQVTLSCSPISGHRSVSWYQQTPGQGLQFLFEYFSETQRNKGNFPGRFSGRQFSNSRSEMNVSTLELGDSALYLCASSSNTGDTEAFFGQGTRLTVV.

The rearrangement uses TRBV27 and TRBJ1-5, with a tentative D call TRBD1 (6 bases). CDR3 size: 16 residues. Trimming pared 2 bases from V and 7 bases from J, leaving 18 bases between. In germline, CDR1 is MNHEY, CDR2 SMNVEV (reference sequence). CDR3 protein: CASSLDGTDQGQPQHF. The CDR3 bases are TGTGCCAGCAGTTTAGATGGGACGGATCAGGGGCAGCCCCAGCATTTT.

This clone was observed a single time. This chain joins TRBV29-1 and TRBJ2-7, with TRBD2 identical over 7 bases. Germline CDR1 reads SQVTM; CDR2 reads ANQGSEA. The J segment lost 3 bases and the V segment lost 7 bases, leaving 15 bases of the junction unmatched. The CDR3 runs 15 residues. The CDR3 bases are TGCAGCGCTGGACGTGGGAGGGATCCCCACTACGAGCAGTACTTC. As protein: CSAGRGRDPHYEQYF.

The genes are TRBV27 and TRBJ1-5; possibly TRBD1 for D (5 bases). CDR1 and CDR2 from the germline V gene are MNHEY and SMNVEV (reference sequence). The V end was cut by 9 bases, the J end by 0 bases, with 9 bases between. The CDR3 is 13 residues long. CDR3 region: CASRRVSNQPQHF. CDR3 bases: TGTGCCAGTCGCAGGGTTAGCAATCAGCCCCAGCATTTT.

This clone was picked up a small number of times. This chain connects TRBV4-1 to TRBJ1-1; D call uncertain. Looked up from germline, CDR1 is MGHRA and CDR2 is YSYEKL. This CDR3 comprises 16 residues. Trimming stripped 1 base from V and 1 base from J, with 13 bases between. The CDR3 reads CASSQGPAAGNTEAFF. The CDR3 DNA reads TGCGCCAGCAGCCAAGGCCCGGCAGCGGGGAACACTGAAGCTTTCTTT.

The DNA for the CDR3 is TGTGCCAGCACCCTTAGACAGGGTAGGTACGAGCAGTACTTC. Its protein is CASTLRQGRYEQYF. The rearrangement links TRBV2 to TRBJ2-7; 7 nucleotides align to TRBD1. The J segment lost 4 bases and the V segment lost 7 bases, leaving 10 bases of the junction unmatched. Germline lookup yields CDR1 SNHLY and CDR2 FYNNEI. CDR3 length: 14 residues.

The genes are TRBV5-1 and TRBJ1-1; 8 bases align to TRBD1. The CDR3 has 15 amino acids. The germline CDR1 and CDR2 sequences are SGHRS and YFSETQ. The V segment lost 3 bases and the J segment 4 bases; nucleotides outside the gene matches: 8. The CDR3 region is CASSSWTGSGTEAFF. In DNA, the CDR3 is TGCGCCAGCAGCTCATGGACAGGGTCGGGCACTGAAGCTTTCTTT. Looking up the rest from reference TRBV5-1 and TRBJ1-1 gives the full variable domain: KAGVTQTPRYLIKTRGQQVTLSCSPISGHRSVSWYQQTPGQGLQFLFEYFSETQRNKGNFPGRFSGRQFSNSRSEMNVSTLELGDSALYLCASSSWTGSGTEAFFGQGTRLTVV.

This chain links TRBV7-9 with TRBJ1-3; 9 bases agree with TRBD1. J gave up 0 bases and V 1 base, and 10 bases lay outside the gene matches. Germline V gene sequence: CDR1 SEHNR, CDR2 FQNEAQ (reference sequence). CDR3 length: 19 residues. The CDR3 protein is CASSLGWLRTGASGNTIYF. The CDR3 region has the DNA TGTGCCAGCAGCTTAGGTTGGTTGCGGACAGGGGCCTCTGGAAACACCATATATTTT.

In this sample, this clone turned up a few times. The chain carries TRBV6-6 and TRBJ1-1; D gene uncertain. Trimming cost V 2 bases and J 1 base, with 11 bases left between them. Germline CDR1 is MNHNY and CDR2 is SVGAGI (reference sequence). The CDR3 has 15 residues. The CDR3 bases are TGTGCCAGCAGTTACCCCGCGGGAAAGAACACTGAAGCTTTCTTT. It translates to CASSYPAGKNTEAFF.

The rearrangement links TRBV28 to TRBJ1-2; 9 bases agree with TRBD1. V was clipped by 8 bases and J by 2 bases; unmatched bases: 12. Looked up from germline, CDR1 is MDHEN and CDR2 is SYDVKM. The CDR3 length is 16 residues. The CDR3 spells CASGRDREPKNYGYTF. The CDR3 DNA is TGTGCCAGCGGCCGGGACAGGGAGCCCAAGAACTATGGCTACACCTTC.

CDR3: CASSFGKNYGYTF. The CDR3 DNA reads as TGTGCCAGCAGTTTTGGCAAGAACTATGGCTACACCTTC. The chain uses TRBV27 and TRBJ1-2; D is unresolved. Germline V gene sequence: CDR1 MNHEY, CDR2 SMNVEV (reference sequence). With 3 bases removed from V and 2 bases from J, the gap between germline ends came to 7 bases. There are 13 residues in the CDR3.